This T cell receptor (beta chain) was sequenced for a study of kidney transplant recipient with SARS-CoV-2 infection. This clonotype was counted at least ten times. V lost 4 bases, J lost 4 bases, and 22 bases lay in between. This CDR3 contains 17 residues. Per the germline V gene, CDR1 is LGHDT and CDR2 is YNNKEL (reference sequence). TCRdb re-called the reads through MiXCR, storing one row per CDR3 protein. The sample includes approximately 250,000 distinct CDR3 sequences, roughly 26% of them seen just once. The sequence derives from a male patient between 25 and 39 years old who had COVID-19 and was a kidney transplant recipient. The T cells may come from the graft donor. The source was a blood sample, collected at baseline and around day 120 from a kidney transplant recipient. This chain links TRBV3-1 with TRBJ1-1, with D possibly TRBD1 on 5 matching bases. This CDR3 is CASSLGTPISIRTEAFF. The CDR3 bases are TGTGCCAGCAGCCTAGGGACTCCCATTTCAATTCGCACTGAAGCTTTCTTT.